These 18 T cell receptor beta chains share one sample of origin, sequenced in a study of T-cell memory formation after mild COVID-19. TCRdb analysed the 5' RACE reads with MiXCR anew, one entry per CDR3 protein. The table records 530,000 or so distinct CDR3 sequences, around 16% of them present only once. The sequenced sample was PBMCs or a T cell subset sorted from them (not recorded which). These receptors were obtained from an adult woman who had mild COVID-19 (a few samples of this study predate the infection). Cell type and time point are not known.

The rearrangement joins TRBV7-9 to TRBJ2-1; 11 bases fit TRBD2. The CDR3 extends over 21 amino acids. The germline CDR1 and CDR2 sequences are SEHNR and FQNEAQ (reference sequence). The trim removed 3 bases at V and 1 base at J, leaving 17 bases unmatched. The CDR3 coding sequence is TGTGCCAGCAGCTTCAAGACCTGGGGAACTAGCGGGAGCGATTCCTACAATGAGCAGTTCTTC. Its protein product is CASSFKTWGTSGSDSYNEQFF. The variable domain in full, completed from reference TRBV7-9 and TRBJ2-1, reads DTGVSQNPRHKITKRGQNVTFRCDPISEHNRLYWYRQTLGQGPEFLTYFQNEAQLEKSRLLSDRFSAERPKGSFSTLEIQRTEQGDSAMYLCASSFKTWGTSGSDSYNEQFFGPGTRLTVL.

The J gene is TRBJ2-3, the V gene TRBV13, with TRBD2 matching over 7 bases. CDR1 is PRHDT and CDR2 is FYEKMQ in the germline V gene (reference sequence). V was clipped by 2 bases and J by 4 bases; unmatched bases: 15. The CDR3 contains 18 residues. The CDR3 DNA sequence: TGTGCCAGCAGCTTATACCAAGGAGGGCTAGCGGAATCAGATACGCAGTATTTT. Translated: CASSLYQGGLAESDTQYF.

This rearrangement joins TRBV12-3 or TRBV12-4 to TRBJ2-7; 10 bases match TRBD1. J was trimmed by 5 bases and V by 5 bases; bases with no gene match: 12. The CDR3 is 16 residues long. CDR3 nucleotides: TGTGCCAGCAGTCCCCCCCGGGACAGGGGTTGGGACGAGCAGTACTTC. Its translation: CASSPPRDRGWDEQYF.

The chain recombines TRBV6-2 or TRBV6-3 with TRBJ1-2, with TRBD1 matching over 9 bases. From germline, CDR1 is MNHEY and CDR2 SVGEGT. This CDR3 contains 12 residues. The V gene end was trimmed by 10 bases and the J gene end by 9 bases; junction bases not matched to a gene: 9. The CDR3 nucleotides read TGTGCCACCGTCCCCGGGACAGGGAGCTACACCTTC. Translation gives CATVPGTGSYTF.

The CDR3 region is CASSQTGRETQYF. In DNA form, the CDR3 reads TGCGCCAGCAGCCAAACGGGACGGGAGACCCAGTACTTC. The chain links TRBV4-3 to TRBJ2-5, with D perhaps being TRBD1 or TRBD2 (5 bases each). V was pared by 2 bases and J by 5 bases, with 9 bases between. Germline CDR1 is LGHNA and CDR2 is YSLEER. The CDR3 is 13 residues long.

This clonotype showed up just a few times. The chain recombines TRBV7-2 with TRBJ2-7, with D possibly TRBD2 on 6 matching bases. CDR3 length: 16 amino acids. The V gene lost 1 base and the J gene lost 3 bases, with 16 bases spanning the gap. From germline, CDR1 is SGHTA and CDR2 FQGNSA. Here the CDR3 reads CASSLGTGTRHYEQYF. The CDR3, as DNA: TGTGCCAGCAGCTTAGGGACCGGGACTCGCCACTACGAGCAGTACTTC.

The chain couples TRBV29-1 to TRBJ2-7; tentative D call: TRBD1 (7 bases). This CDR3 contains 10 residues. Germline CDR1 is SQVTM and CDR2 is ANQGSEA. Trimming removed 7 bases from V and 6 bases from J, with 10 bases in between. The CDR3 here is CSAGGSEQYF. The DNA for the CDR3 is TGCAGCGCAGGGGGGTCCGAGCAGTACTTC.

This clonotype appeared many times. The rearrangement links TRBV18 to TRBJ2-1; D unclear. The CDR3 consists of 12 residues. Germline CDR1 KGHSH, CDR2 LQKENI. V was trimmed by 0 bases and J by 8 bases, leaving 5 bases between them. DNA for the CDR3: TGTGCCAGCTCACCACCAGTCTATGAGCAGTTCTTC. Its translation: CASSPPVYEQFF.

The J gene is TRBJ2-7, the V gene TRBV10-3; 10 bases are a match to TRBD1. The CDR3 totals 15 residues. V lost 2 bases to trimming and J lost 5 bases; unmatched junction nucleotides: 6. Germline V gene lookup returns CDR1 ENHRY and CDR2 SYGVKD. This CDR3 is CAISEPGTGANEQYF. The DNA of the CDR3 is TGTGCCATCAGTGAGCCCGGGACAGGGGCTAACGAGCAGTACTTC.

The chain is built from TRBV6-6 and TRBJ1-3; D is unclear. The germline V gene has CDR1 MNHNY and CDR2 SVGAGI (reference sequence). There are 16 residues in the CDR3. V lost 0 bases and J lost 3, with 12 bases in between. This CDR3 is CASSYSKGYDGNTIYF. The CDR3 DNA reads TGTGCCAGCAGTTACTCGAAAGGGTACGATGGAAACACCATATATTTT.

The V gene is TRBV6-5, the J gene TRBJ1-4; 9 nucleotides line up with TRBD1. The CDR3 is 15 residues long. Per germline, CDR1 MNHEY and CDR2 SVGAGI. V lost 4 bases to trimming and J lost 8 bases; unmatched junction nucleotides: 8. This CDR3 is CASSSWGQGNEKLFF. DNA for the CDR3: TGTGCCAGCAGTTCGTGGGGACAGGGTAACGAAAAACTGTTTTTT.

The chain uses TRBV6-5 and TRBJ1-2; 9 bases agree with TRBD1. CDR3 length: 19 residues. Germline values: CDR1 MNHEY, CDR2 SVGAGI. Trimming took 3 bases from V and 5 from J; bases not matched to a gene: 19. CDR3 sequence reads: CASSYASRDRVRRGYGYTF. The CDR3 nucleotides read TGTGCCAGCAGTTATGCCTCCCGGGACAGGGTTAGAAGGGGTTATGGCTACACCTTC.

V is TRBV28 and J is TRBJ1-5; D remains unclear. V shed 3 bases and J shed 2 bases, with 5 bases lying between them. CDR3 length: 13 amino acids. Per the germline V gene, CDR1 is MDHEN and CDR2 is SYDVKM. In DNA, the CDR3 is TGTGCCAGCAGTTTTTATCGCAATCAGCCCCAGCATTTT. Encoded protein: CASSFYRNQPQHF.

This clonotype turned up a few times. Being one base from a much bigger clone, this may be a read error. V gene TRBV7-9 combines with J gene TRBJ1-1; D remains unclear. V lost 6 bases, J lost 1 base, and 3 bases lay in between. Germline CDR1 is SEHNR and CDR2 is FQNEAQ (reference sequence). The CDR3 length is 11 residues. The CDR3 here is CASRANTEAFF. The DNA of the CDR3 is TGTGCCAGCAGAGCGAACACTGAAGCTTTCTTT.

The V and J genes are TRBV7-3 and TRBJ2-3; D gene uncertain. Trimming removed 4 bases at V and 2 bases at J, with 10 bases between. Germline assignment: CDR1 SGHTA and CDR2 FQGTGA. The CDR3 sequence is 14 residues long. The CDR3 is CASSYPGSTDTQYF. In nucleotides, the CDR3 is TGTGCCAGCAGCTACCCAGGATCCACAGATACGCAGTATTTT. The entire variable domain, with the rest obtained from reference TRBV7-3 and TRBJ2-3, is as follows: GAGVSQTPSNKVTEKGKYVELRCDPISGHTALYWYRQSLGQGPEFLIYFQGTGAADDSGLPNDRFFAVRPEGSVSTLKIQRTERGDSAVYLCASSYPGSTDTQYFGPGTRLTVL.

This clonotype was counted a few times. This chain connects TRBV5-1 to TRBJ1-3; the D is unclear. Germline CDR1 reads SGHRS; CDR2 reads YFSETQ. This CDR3 has 15 amino acids. The germline V and J ends were trimmed by 4 bases and 0 bases, with 11 bases remaining between them. The CDR3 DNA reads as TGCGCCAGCAGCGACTCATTGAGCTCTGGAAACACCATATATTTT. It translates to CASSDSLSSGNTIYF. The variable domain in full, completed from reference TRBV5-1 and TRBJ1-3, reads KAGVTQTPRYLIKTRGQQVTLSCSPISGHRSVSWYQQTPGQGLQFLFEYFSETQRNKGNFPGRFSGRQFSNSRSEMNVSTLELGDSALYLCASSDSLSSGNTIYFGEGSWLTVV.

The rearrangement links TRBV6-5 to TRBJ2-7, with 10 bases lining up with TRBD2. J gave up 6 bases and V 2 bases, and 13 bases lay outside the gene matches. CDR1 is MNHEY and CDR2 is SVGAGI in the germline V gene. CDR3 length: 17 residues. CDR3 protein: CASSYRVTSGFTGEQYF. The DNA of the CDR3 is TGTGCCAGCAGTTACCGTGTGACTAGCGGGTTCACGGGCGAGCAGTACTTC.

This clonotype has only a few counts. The chain employs TRBV11-2 and TRBJ2-2, with D possibly being TRBD1 (6 bases). Trimming cost V 5 bases and J 8 bases, with 15 bases left between them. The V gene's germline CDR1 is SGHAT and CDR2 FQNNGV. This CDR3 spans 14 amino acids. CDR3 nucleotide sequence: TGTGCCAGCAGCCAACGTCTCGGGACAGGGGAGCTGTTTTTT. Translating gives CASSQRLGTGELFF.